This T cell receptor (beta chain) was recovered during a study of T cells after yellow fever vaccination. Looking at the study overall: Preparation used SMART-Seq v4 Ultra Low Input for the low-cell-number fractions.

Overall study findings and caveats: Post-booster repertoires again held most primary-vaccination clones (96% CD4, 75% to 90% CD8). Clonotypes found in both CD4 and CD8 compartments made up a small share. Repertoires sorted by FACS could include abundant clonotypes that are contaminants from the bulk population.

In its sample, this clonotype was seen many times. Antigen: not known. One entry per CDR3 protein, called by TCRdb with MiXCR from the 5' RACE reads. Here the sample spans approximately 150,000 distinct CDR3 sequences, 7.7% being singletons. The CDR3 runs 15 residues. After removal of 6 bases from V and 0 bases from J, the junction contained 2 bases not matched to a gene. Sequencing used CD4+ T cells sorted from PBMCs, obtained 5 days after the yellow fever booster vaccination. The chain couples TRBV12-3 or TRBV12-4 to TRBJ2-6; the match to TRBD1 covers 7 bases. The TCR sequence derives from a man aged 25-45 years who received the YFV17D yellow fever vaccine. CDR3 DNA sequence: TGTGCCAGCAGACCAGGGGGCTCTGGGGCCAACGTCCTGACTTTC. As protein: CASRPGGSGANVLTF.